These 27 T cell receptor beta chains came from one sample sequenced in a study of cytomegalovirus exposure and HLA in healthy donors. The PCR used 60 Vbeta and 13 Jbeta primers. Clones were read by immunoSEQ multiplex PCR, and TCRdb kept only the in-frame ones, dropping some. This table holds roughly 130,000 clones, 8.5% to 10% found once. The sample consisted of PBMCs. These receptors all come from a man in his forties or fifties in good health and CMV-seronegative.

This chain uses TRBV19 with TRBJ1-1, with D possibly matching TRBD1 (5 bases). The CDR3 has 13 amino acids. From germline, CDR1 is LNHDA and CDR2 SQIVND (reference sequence). Trimming took 5 bases from V and 9 from J, leaving 16 bases between them. Here the CDR3 reads CASSRQSAAKAFF. DNA of the CDR3: TGTGCCAGTAGTCGACAGAGTGCGGCTAAAGCTTTCTTT.

The V gene is TRBV6-5, the J gene TRBJ1-4, with D possibly matching TRBD1 (5 bases). Germline assignment: CDR1 MNHEY and CDR2 SVGAGI. This CDR3 contains 14 residues. Trimming took off 4 bases at V and 5 bases at J, with 11 bases between the two ends. For the CDR3, the DNA is TGTGCCAGCAGTTGGGGGGGGACCAATGAAAAACTGTTTTTT. Its protein is CASSWGGTNEKLFF.

This chain connects TRBV18 to TRBJ1-1; 7 nucleotides agree with TRBD1. Germline V gene data show CDR1 as KGHSH and CDR2 as LQKENI. This CDR3 has 11 amino acids. V lost 9 bases to trimming and J lost 6 bases; unmatched junction nucleotides: 4. CDR3 sequence: CASRQGAEAFF. In DNA, the CDR3 is TGTGCCAGTCGACAGGGAGCTGAAGCTTTCTTT.

The rearrangement uses TRBV28 and TRBJ1-1; 9 nucleotides agree with TRBD1. Unmatched junction bases numbered 9, after V lost 8 bases and J lost 8 bases. From germline, CDR1 is MDHEN and CDR2 SYDVKM. This CDR3 contains 13 residues. The CDR3 nucleotides read TGTGCCAGCTGCACCGGGACAGGGACCGAAGCTTTCTTT. This codes for CASCTGTGTEAFF.

The CDR3 DNA is TGCAGCGTCCACCTCCCCGCGGGCGGTGGGTTCTTC. This codes for CSVHLPAGGGFF. This chain connects TRBV29-1 to TRBJ2-1, with D perhaps TRBD2 (5 bases). Germline V CDR1 and CDR2: SQVTM, ANQGSEA. Trimming took off 6 bases at V and 15 bases at J, with 21 bases between the two ends. The CDR3 consists of 12 residues.

This clone has just a few counts. The rearrangement joins TRBV9 to TRBJ2-1, with TRBD2 as a possible D gene (7 bases). V gave up 4 bases and J gave up 4 bases, with 15 bases separating them. Germline loops: CDR1 SGDLS, CDR2 YYNGEE. CDR3 size: 15 residues. The CDR3 bases are TGTGCCAGCAGCCCCGGAGGGGGGGATTACAATGAGCAGTTCTTC. Protein: CASSPGGGDYNEQFF.

V and J are TRBV9 and TRBJ2-3; D possibly corresponds to TRBD2 (6 bases). The CDR3 runs 15 residues. V was cut by 6 bases and J by 5 bases, with 19 bases left in between. In germline, CDR1 is SGDLS, CDR2 YYNGEE. The DNA of the CDR3 is TGTGCCAGCACCTCGAACGGGCGGGGCGGAGATACGCAGTATTTT. This encodes CASTSNGRGGDTQYF.

This clone was seen a handful of times. The rearrangement links TRBV2 to TRBJ2-1; 7 nucleotides line up with TRBD2. The germline gives CDR1 SNHLY, CDR2 FYNNEI. V shed 8 bases and J 4 bases; nucleotides not matched to a gene: 2. The CDR3 has 12 amino acids. As DNA, the CDR3 is TGTGCCAGCGGGACTATTTACAATGAGCAGTTCTTC. Its translation is CASGTIYNEQFF.

The rearrangement joins TRBV7-9 to TRBJ2-7; the match to TRBD2 covers 7 bases. V shed 1 base and J 1 base; nucleotides not matched to a gene: 7. The CDR3 loop spans 16 amino acids. From germline, CDR1 is SEHNR and CDR2 FQNEAQ (reference sequence). The CDR3 nucleotides are TGTGCCAGCAGCTTAGGTTTTCCTAGCGGATCCTACGAGCAGTACTTC. Its translation is CASSLGFPSGSYEQYF.

The CDR3 DNA reads as TGTGCCAGCACATCTGACTTCACAAAAGAGACCCAGTACTTC. It specifies CASTSDFTKETQYF. V usage is TRBV28 and J usage is TRBJ2-5, with D unclear. Germline V gene data show CDR1 as MDHEN and CDR2 as SYDVKM. The CDR3 totals 14 residues. V dropped 7 bases and J dropped 3 bases, with 15 bases sitting between them.

In this sample, this clone turned up a few times. The rearrangement uses TRBV25-1 and TRBJ2-7; D is possibly TRBD2 (5 bases). The CDR3 sequence is 14 residues long. CDR1 and CDR2 from the germline V gene are MGHDK and SYGVNS. Trimming stripped 6 bases from V and 3 bases from J, with 15 bases between. CDR3 loop: CASRPQDGNYEQYF. DNA for the CDR3: TGTGCCAGCAGACCCCAGGACGGGAACTACGAGCAGTACTTC.

The chain employs TRBV5-6 and TRBJ1-6, with D unclear. V was clipped by 0 bases and J by 8 bases, with 6 bases between them. The CDR3 totals 13 residues. Germline-derived CDR1 and CDR2 are SGHDT and YYEEEE. The CDR3 nucleotides read TGTGCCAGCAGCTTGGATAAATATTCACCCCTCCACTTT. It specifies CASSLDKYSPLHF.

This clone was seen more than once but under ten times. The CDR3 DNA sequence: TGTGCCAGCAGTCCCACAGCTAAAAACACTGAAGCTTTCTTT. It translates to CASSPTAKNTEAFF. The chain joins TRBV28 to TRBJ1-1; D remains ambiguous. Trimming stripped 5 bases from V and 2 bases from J, with 12 bases between. This CDR3 spans 14 amino acids. CDR1 MDHEN and CDR2 SYDVKM come from the germline V gene.

This chain connects TRBV6-1 to TRBJ1-5; 9 positions agree with TRBD1. The CDR3 runs 15 residues. Germline lookup yields CDR1 MNHNS and CDR2 SASEGT. Trimming cost V 5 bases and J 5 bases; bases outside gene matches: 7. The CDR3 DNA reads as TGTGCCAGCAGTCGGACCGGGACAGGGTATCAGCCCCAGCATTTT. This translates into CASSRTGTGYQPQHF.

This clone was counted only a few times. The V call is TRBV15, the J call TRBJ1-5; D unresolved. V was cut by 0 bases and J by 0 bases, with 9 bases left in between. CDR3 size: 16 residues. Germline V CDR1 and CDR2: LNHNV, YYDKDF (reference sequence). CDR3 protein: CATSREAAYSNQPQHF. Here the CDR3 DNA reads TGTGCCACCAGCAGAGAGGCGGCTTATAGCAATCAGCCCCAGCATTTT.

J is TRBJ2-5 and V is TRBV2, with 10 bases identical to TRBD2. Germline V gene lookup returns CDR1 SNHLY and CDR2 FYNNEI. J lost 2 bases, V lost 4 bases, and 4 bases had no gene match. The length of the CDR3 is 15 residues. The CDR3 DNA follows: TGTGCCAGCAGTGTGCTAGCGGGGGAGCAAGAGACCCAGTACTTC. Protein: CASSVLAGEQETQYF.

The chain combines TRBV29-1 with TRBJ1-1, with 7 nucleotides matching TRBD1. V lost 2 bases and J lost 4; bases outside the gene matches: 1. The germline V gene has CDR1 SQVTM and CDR2 ANQGSEA. CDR3 length: 12 amino acids. CDR3 nucleotides: TGCAGCGTTGAACACAGGGGCACTGAAGCTTTCTTT. Translation: CSVEHRGTEAFF.

This clone was observed a handful of times. This chain links TRBV7-8 with TRBJ2-5, with 7 positions matching TRBD1. Germline loops: CDR1 SGHVS, CDR2 FQNEAQ. V dropped 5 bases and J dropped 2; count of bases not matched to a gene: 8. The CDR3 length is 15 residues. CDR3 region: CASSNDRVRQETQYF. The CDR3, as DNA: TGTGCCAGCAGCAATGACAGGGTACGTCAAGAGACCCAGTACTTC.

There are a few counts of this clone. This rearrangement joins TRBV5-6 to TRBJ2-7; D may be TRBD2 (6 bases). Trimming took off 7 bases at V and 3 bases at J, with 17 bases between the two ends. CDR1 and CDR2 (germline): SGHDT, YYEEEE. The CDR3 has 14 residues. In nucleotides, the CDR3 is TGTGCCAGCCACACCGGAGGGGTAAACTACGAGCAGTACTTC. Its translation is CASHTGGVNYEQYF. The variable domain in full, completed from reference TRBV5-6 and TRBJ2-7, reads DAGVTQSPTHLIKTRGQQVTLRCSPKSGHDTVSWYQQALGQGPQFIFQYYEEEERQRGNFPDRFSGHQFPNYSSELNVNALLLGDSALYLCASHTGGVNYEQYFGPGTRLTVT.

The rearrangement links TRBV2 to TRBJ1-1; D remains ambiguous. The V gene lost 3 bases and the J gene lost 10 bases, with 9 bases spanning the gap. CDR1 SNHLY and CDR2 FYNNEI come from the germline V gene. The CDR3 runs to 11 residues. CDR3 sequence reads: CASSDGVRAFF. The CDR3 DNA reads as TGTGCCAGCAGTGACGGGGTAAGAGCTTTCTTT.

This clone was counted only a few times. The V gene is TRBV9, the J gene TRBJ2-5; 7 nucleotides match TRBD2. V trimming: 3 bases; J trimming: 4 bases; junction bases outside the gene matches: 6. In germline, CDR1 is SGDLS, CDR2 YYNGEE. This CDR3 is built from 14 residues. The CDR3 region is CASSGGGRGETQYF. CDR3 DNA sequence: TGTGCCAGCAGCGGGGGGGGTAGAGGAGAGACCCAGTACTTC.

CDR3 residues: CASSQDSQGRRGYTF. CDR3 nucleotides: TGTGCCAGCAGCCAAGATAGTCAGGGGCGGAGAGGCTACACCTTC. This rearrangement joins TRBV4-2 to TRBJ1-2; TRBD1 is a possible D gene (6 bases). The CDR3 covers 15 residues. Germline V gene lookup returns CDR1 LGHNA and CDR2 YNFKEQ. V gave up 0 bases and J gave up 8 bases, with 16 bases separating them.

A few counts support this clone. The chain has TRBV15 and TRBJ2-5; D may be TRBD2 (6 bases). This CDR3 region has 15 residues. Germline lookup yields CDR1 LNHNV and CDR2 YYDKDF (reference sequence). Trimming removed 1 base at V and 2 bases at J, with 11 bases between. The CDR3 sequence is CATSRAAGIQETQYF. The CDR3 DNA reads TGTGCCACCAGCAGAGCCGCGGGGATACAAGAGACCCAGTACTTC.

V usage is TRBV28 and J usage is TRBJ2-5; 14 bases are a match to TRBD2. Germline V gives CDR1 MDHEN, CDR2 SYDVKM. This CDR3 spans 16 amino acids. Trimming at V came to 5 bases and at J to 5 bases, leaving 7 bases not matched to a gene. The CDR3 coding sequence is TGTGCCAGCAGTCTCCCGGGACTAGCGGGGGCGGAGACCCAGTACTTC. This codes for CASSLPGLAGAETQYF.

This chain joins TRBV4-3 and TRBJ2-1, with 7 nucleotides matching TRBD2. Germline values: CDR1 LGHNA, CDR2 YSLEER. V gave up 1 base and J gave up 4 bases; unmatched junction bases: 4. CDR3 length: 15 amino acids. CDR3 sequence (DNA): TGCGCCAGCAGCCAAGGCGGGGGAGGGTACAATGAGCAGTTCTTC. Translating it yields CASSQGGGGYNEQFF.

This clone was observed a handful of times. This chain connects TRBV5-1 to TRBJ1-3, with D perhaps matching TRBD1 (6 bases). The germline V and J ends were trimmed by 4 bases and 4 bases, with 21 bases remaining between them. This CDR3 contains 17 residues. In germline, CDR1 is SGHRS, CDR2 YFSETQ. In nucleotides, the CDR3 is TGCGCCAGCAGCCCGGGGACATCTAGGATGGGGGGAAACACCATATATTTT. It specifies CASSPGTSRMGGNTIYF.

The rearrangement joins TRBV5-6 to TRBJ1-2; D may be TRBD1 (5 bases). This CDR3 has 15 residues. Trimming removed 1 base from V and 4 bases from J, with 14 bases in between. Germline V gene lookup returns CDR1 SGHDT and CDR2 YYEEEE. The CDR3 coding sequence is TGTGCCAGCAGCTTGCTTTCGGACGGGGGCTATGGCTACACCTTC. Amino acids: CASSLLSDGGYGYTF.